This TCR beta chain was sequenced in a study of shared clonotypes between healthy human individuals. Study at large: Each donor's CD4 naive and CD4 memory cells filled three plates apiece, CD8 naive two, and CD8 memory one. Findings of the study overall: Across several donors, naive CD4 shared 5% to 6%, naive CD8 around 4%, memory CD4 more than 2%, memory CD8 0.4%. Researchers sampled only blood; tissue repertoires likely differ.

Samples underwent the assay at deep level. The data were produced by immunoSEQ multiplex PCR, yet TCRdb's version contains in-frame clones alone and is incomplete. The sample comprises roughly 2.2 million clones, just under 95% of which are singletons, and more than 0.35% rests with the top ten. Points on this clone: The target antigen is unknown.

This CDR3 comprises 14 residues. The V and J ends lost 2 bases and 5 bases respectively, with 11 bases between them. Germline V lookup: CDR1 SGHTA, CDR2 FQGTGA. The genes are TRBV7-3 and TRBJ2-3, with TRBD2 as a possible D gene (6 bases). The sequenced sample was naive CD4+ T cells from PBMCs. The sample's subset: CD45RA+ positively selected. The receptor comes from a man between 18 and 29 years old in good health. Some clones in this sample may be carry-over from other donors' samples. The CDR3 reads CASSLAGRGDTQYF. CDR3 sequence (DNA): TGTGCCAGCAGCTTAGCGGGGCGGGGAGATACGCAGTATTTT.